These 21 T cell receptor beta chains share one sample of origin, sequenced in a study of blood T cell repertoires in COVID-19. The data were produced by immunoSEQ multiplex PCR, yet TCRdb's version contains in-frame clones alone and is incomplete. The table includes fewer than 500,000 clones, roughly 91% detected once. Sequenced material: peripheral blood. Source of these receptors: a woman aged 30 to 39 with acute or convalescent COVID-19.

The chain carries TRBV5-1 and TRBJ2-7; TRBD2 is a possible D gene (6 bases). The CDR3 runs to 13 residues. Trimming shortened V by 4 bases and J by 2 bases, and 10 bases separated the two germline ends. Germline V CDR1 and CDR2: SGHRS, YFSETQ. CDR3 region: CASSTPSAYEQYF. The CDR3 region has the DNA TGCGCCAGCAGCACTCCTAGCGCCTACGAGCAGTACTTC.

The chain couples TRBV6-5 to TRBJ1-3; 7 positions agree with TRBD1. The junction had 4 bases not matched to a gene; V was cut back by 6 bases and J by 2 bases. Germline CDR1 MNHEY, CDR2 SVGAGI. CDR3 length equals 14 residues. Written as DNA, the CDR3 is TGTGCCAGCAGATTCGACAGGGCTGGAAACACCATATATTTT. It specifies CASRFDRAGNTIYF.

This chain uses TRBV15 with TRBJ2-3; D is uncertain. Germline V gene lookup returns CDR1 LNHNV and CDR2 YYDKDF (reference sequence). There are 15 residues in the CDR3. Trimming pared 2 bases from V and 0 bases from J, leaving 9 bases between. CDR3 sequence (DNA): TGTGCCACCAGCAGATTGGCAGGCAGCACAGATACGCAGTATTTT. Its protein is CATSRLAGSTDTQYF.

The rearrangement uses TRBV24-1 and TRBJ2-1; D is unresolved. Trimming removed 5 bases at V and 4 bases at J, with 8 bases between. CDR3 length: 13 residues. From germline, CDR1 is KGHDR and CDR2 SFDVKD. CDR3 loop: CATSVSDYNEQFF. CDR3 DNA sequence: TGTGCCACCAGTGTCTCAGATTACAATGAGCAGTTCTTC.

V gene TRBV4-1 combines with J gene TRBJ2-7; TRBD1 aligns across 8 bases. The ends lost 0 bases at V and 2 bases at J; junction bases unmatched: 6. CDR1 is MGHRA, CDR2 YSYEKL, per germline. CDR3 length equals 16 residues. DNA of the CDR3: TGCGCCAGCAGCCAAGAACGGCAACAGGGGGCCTACGAGCAGTACTTC. It is translated as CASSQERQQGAYEQYF.

The chain recombines TRBV6-5 with TRBJ1-1; 8 bases align to TRBD1. CDR1 and CDR2 (germline): MNHEY, SVGAGI. The junction had 6 bases not matched to a gene; V was cut back by 6 bases and J by 0 bases. The CDR3 has 15 amino acids. The CDR3 sequence: CASRPLDRVNTEAFF. CDR3 DNA: TGTGCCAGCAGACCCCTGGACAGGGTGAACACTGAAGCTTTCTTT.

V gene TRBV27 combines with J gene TRBJ1-1; no firm D call. Germline V CDR1 and CDR2: MNHEY, SMNVEV (reference sequence). This CDR3 comprises 13 residues. Trimming pared 3 bases from V and 2 bases from J, leaving 7 bases between. This CDR3 reads CASSFRGNTEAFF. As DNA, the CDR3 is TGTGCCAGCAGTTTTCGGGGTAACACTGAAGCTTTCTTT.

With regard to this clone: Other DNA sequences within the sample encode an identical CDR3. The chain combines TRBV4-2 with TRBJ2-7; a possible D gene is TRBD1 (5 bases). Trimming took 4 bases from V and 3 from J, leaving 7 bases between them. The length of the CDR3 is 12 residues. The V gene's germline CDR1 is LGHNA and CDR2 YNFKEQ. The CDR3 sequence is CASSRDSYEQYF. The CDR3 DNA reads as TGTGCCAGCAGCCGAGACAGCTACGAGCAGTACTTC.

The CDR3 loop is CASSTRTASNEKLFF. CDR3 sequence (DNA): TGTGCCAGCAGCACCCGGACAGCGTCTAATGAAAAACTGTTTTTT. V gene TRBV3-1 (or the pseudogene TRBV3-2) combines with J gene TRBJ1-4; a possible D gene is TRBD1 (6 bases). Trimming removed 5 bases from V and 3 bases from J, with 13 bases in between. Germline loops: CDR1 LGHDT, CDR2 YNNKEL (reference sequence). The CDR3 sequence is 15 residues long.

This clone was detected only once. This chain connects TRBV6-5 to TRBJ1-1; 8 nucleotides agree with TRBD1. There are 15 residues in the CDR3. V shed 2 bases and J 5 bases; nucleotides not matched to a gene: 7. Germline CDR1 MNHEY, CDR2 SVGAGI. CDR3 sequence (DNA): TGTGCCAGCAGTTACGACGGGACAGGCCTAACTGAAGCTTTCTTT. It translates to CASSYDGTGLTEAFF.

This rearrangement joins TRBV4-1 to TRBJ2-1; no reliable D call. Trimming shortened V by 3 bases and J by 4 bases, and 19 bases separated the two germline ends. Germline CDR1 is MGHRA and CDR2 is YSYEKL. The CDR3 consists of 17 residues. The CDR3 region is CASSHQGSSRPYNEQFF. DNA for the CDR3: TGCGCCAGCAGCCACCAAGGTTCGTCTAGACCTTACAATGAGCAGTTCTTC.

The genes are TRBV9 and TRBJ2-5, with 9 bases lining up with TRBD1. Germline values: CDR1 SGDLS, CDR2 YYNGEE. With V trimmed by 3 bases and J by 5 bases, 11 bases remained unmatched. The CDR3 runs 16 residues. CDR3 in DNA: TGTGCCAGCAGCGCAACCGGGACAGGGAGGGTGGAGACCCAGTACTTC. Its protein product is CASSATGTGRVETQYF.

The count of this clone is one. This chain links TRBV9 with TRBJ2-2; possible D gene TRBD2, 5 bases. Trimming removed 4 bases from V and 6 bases from J, with 16 bases in between. CDR3 length equals 15 residues. CDR1 SGDLS and CDR2 YYNGEE come from the germline V gene. The CDR3 reads CASSSTGLAAGELFF. The CDR3, as DNA: TGTGCCAGCAGCTCAACGGGATTGGCTGCCGGGGAGCTGTTTTTT.

V gene TRBV19 combines with J gene TRBJ2-7; a weak D match, TRBD2 (6 bases). The CDR3 totals 14 residues. Germline loops: CDR1 LNHDA, CDR2 SQIVND (reference sequence). The V and J ends lost 1 base and 3 bases respectively, with 10 bases between them. As DNA, the CDR3 is TGTGCCAGTAGTATAGGGGGACTCTTCTACGAGCAGTACTTC. Protein sequence: CASSIGGLFYEQYF.

The genes are TRBV28 and TRBJ2-5; TRBD2 might be the D (7 bases). The length of the CDR3 is 12 residues. Germline assignment: CDR1 MDHEN and CDR2 SYDVKM. Trimming removed 6 bases at V and 7 bases at J, with 12 bases between. The CDR3 protein is CASSYREGTQYF. The CDR3 DNA follows: TGTGCCAGCAGCTACAGGGAGGGGACCCAGTACTTC.

This clone was picked up one time. For the CDR3, the DNA is TGTGCCAGCAGCGCACTCCCTCAAACAGATACGCAGTATTTT. This translates into CASSALPQTDTQYF. The chain links TRBV9 to TRBJ2-3; D is undetermined. V gave up 3 bases and J gave up 3 bases, with 11 bases separating them. This CDR3 spans 14 amino acids. Germline-derived CDR1 and CDR2 are SGDLS and YYNGEE.

The gene calls are TRBV20-1 and TRBJ2-1; 11 bases align to TRBD2. The CDR3 runs 14 residues. J was trimmed by 6 bases and V by 3 bases; bases with no gene match: 4. CDR1 is DFQATT and CDR2 is SNEGSKA in the germline V gene (reference sequence). The CDR3 spells CSASSGLAGNEQFF. Written as DNA, the CDR3 is TGCAGTGCTAGTTCCGGACTAGCGGGCAATGAGCAGTTCTTC.

The CDR3 bases are TGTGCCACCAGCAGAACGGGGGTAGCTAATGAAAAACTGTTTTTT. Encoded protein: CATSRTGVANEKLFF. The V gene is TRBV15, the J gene TRBJ1-4; D might be TRBD1 (5 bases). V was pared by 2 bases and J by 3 bases, with 10 bases between. Germline V CDR1 and CDR2: LNHNV, YYDKDF (reference sequence). CDR3 length equals 15 residues.

The chain is built from TRBV6-6 and TRBJ1-2; D is unclear. CDR1 is MNHNY and CDR2 is SVGAGI in the germline V gene (reference sequence). The CDR3 spans 16 residues. V lost 5 bases and J lost 4, with 20 bases in between. Here the CDR3 DNA reads TGTGCCAGCAGTCGACGATCCCGGGGTAGCGCCTATGGCTACACCTTC. Protein sequence: CASSRRSRGSAYGYTF.

The chain uses TRBV6-5 and TRBJ2-1, with TRBD1 matching over 10 bases. Germline assignment: CDR1 MNHEY and CDR2 SVGAGI. J was trimmed by 5 bases and V by 8 bases; bases with no gene match: 6. CDR3 length equals 14 residues. CDR3 nucleotides: TGTGCCAGCGGGGGACAGGGGTACCACAATGAGCAGTTCTTC. Translation: CASGGQGYHNEQFF.

The chain combines TRBV13 with TRBJ1-1, with D possibly being TRBD1 (5 bases). Germline CDR1 PRHDT, CDR2 FYEKMQ (reference sequence). V shed 3 bases and J shed 11 bases, with 16 bases lying between them. This CDR3 is built from 13 residues. The CDR3 spells CASSFPRDSPAFF. CDR3 DNA: TGTGCCAGCAGCTTTCCCAGGGACTCCCCGGCTTTCTTT. Based on the CDR3 plus reference TRBV13 and TRBJ1-1, the full variable domain is AAGVIQSPRHLIKEKRETATLKCYPIPRHDTVYWYQQGPGQDPQFLISFYEKMQSDKGSIPDRFSAQQFSDYHSELNMSSLELGDSALYFCASSFPRDSPAFFGQGTRLTVV.